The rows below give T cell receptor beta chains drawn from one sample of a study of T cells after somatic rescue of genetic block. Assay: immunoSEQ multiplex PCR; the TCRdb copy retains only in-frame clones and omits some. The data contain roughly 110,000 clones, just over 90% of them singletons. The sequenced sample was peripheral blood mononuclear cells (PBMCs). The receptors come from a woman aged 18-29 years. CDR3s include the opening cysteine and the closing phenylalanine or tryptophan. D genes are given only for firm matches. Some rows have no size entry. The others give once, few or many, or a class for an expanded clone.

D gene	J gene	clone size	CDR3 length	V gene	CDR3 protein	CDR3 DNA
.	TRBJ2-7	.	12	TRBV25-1	CASTSDSNEQYF	TGTGCCAGTACCTCGGACAGCAACGAGCAGTACTTC
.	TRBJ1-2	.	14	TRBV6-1	CASVILTGHTGYTF	TGTGCCAGCGTTATTTTGACAGGTCATACGGGCTACACCTTC
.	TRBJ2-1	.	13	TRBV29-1	CSVVGGLYNEQFF	TGCAGCGTTGTGGGCGGTCTTTACAATGAGCAGTTCTTC
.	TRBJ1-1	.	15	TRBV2	CASRGGRRANTEAFF	TGTGCCAGCAGAGGAGGCAGGAGAGCGAACACTGAAGCTTTCTTT
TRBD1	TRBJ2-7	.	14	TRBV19	CASSSDDRGGEQYF	TGTGCCAGTAGTAGTGACGACAGGGGTGGCGAGCAGTACTTC
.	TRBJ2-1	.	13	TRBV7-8	CASSSGDYNEQFF	TGTGCCAGCAGCTCAGGGGATTACAATGAGCAGTTCTTC
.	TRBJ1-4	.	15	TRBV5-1	CASSLEGSTNEKLFF	TGCGCCAGCAGCTTGGAGGGATCGACTAATGAAAAACTGTTTTTT
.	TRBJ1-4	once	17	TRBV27	CASSLFGSFRGNEKLFF	TGTGCCAGCAGTTTATTTGGTAGCTTCAGAGGAAATGAAAAACTGTTTTTT
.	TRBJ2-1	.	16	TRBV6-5	CASSYSRREGGDEQFF	TGTGCCAGCAGTTACTCCCGGAGGGAGGGGGGGGATGAGCAGTTCTTC
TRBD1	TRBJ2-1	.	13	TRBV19	CASGDSLWDEQFF	TGTGCCAGCGGGGACAGCCTTTGGGATGAGCAGTTCTTC
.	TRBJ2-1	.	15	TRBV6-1	CASSERWVALDEQFF	TGTGCCAGCAGTGAGCGGTGGGTAGCCTTGGATGAGCAGTTCTTC
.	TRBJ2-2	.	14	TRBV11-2	CASSLGLWGGELFF	TGTGCCAGCAGCTTAGGGCTATGGGGCGGGGAGCTGTTTTTT
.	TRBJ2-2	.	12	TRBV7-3	CASAGPTGELFF	TGTGCCTCGGCGGGCCCCACCGGGGAGCTGTTTTTT
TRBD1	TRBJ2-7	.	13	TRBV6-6	CASSNDRVYEQYF	TGTGCCAGCAGTAACGACAGGGTCTACGAGCAGTACTTC
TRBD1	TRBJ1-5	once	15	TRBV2	CASSALQGANQPQHF	TGTGCCAGCAGTGCATTACAGGGGGCCAATCAGCCCCAGCATTTT
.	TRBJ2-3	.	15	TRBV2	CASSETNSYTDTQYF	TGTGCCAGCAGTGAGACTAATTCTTACACAGATACGCAGTATTTT
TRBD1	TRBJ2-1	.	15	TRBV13	CASSSTPDRDNEQFF	TGTGCCAGCAGCTCTACCCCCGACAGGGACAATGAGCAGTTCTTC
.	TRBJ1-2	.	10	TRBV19	CARRYYGYTF	TGTGCCAGGAGATACTATGGCTACACCTTC
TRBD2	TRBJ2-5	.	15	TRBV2	CASSGLAGPQETQYF	TGTGCCAGCAGTGGACTAGCGGGCCCCCAAGAGACCCAGTACTTC
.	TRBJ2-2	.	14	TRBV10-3	CAISNTGNTGELFF	TGTGCCATCAGCAACACAGGGAACACCGGGGAGCTGTTTTTT
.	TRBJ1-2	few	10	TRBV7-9	CASSGSGYTF	TGTGCCAGCAGCGGTTCTGGGTACACCTTC
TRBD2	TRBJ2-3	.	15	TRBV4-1	CASSLGGAGTDTQYF	TGCGCCAGCAGTCTCGGGGGGGCGGGGACAGATACGCAGTATTTT
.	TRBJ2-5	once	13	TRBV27	CASSLTALETQYF	TGTGCCAGCAGTTTAACGGCCTTGGAGACCCAGTACTTC